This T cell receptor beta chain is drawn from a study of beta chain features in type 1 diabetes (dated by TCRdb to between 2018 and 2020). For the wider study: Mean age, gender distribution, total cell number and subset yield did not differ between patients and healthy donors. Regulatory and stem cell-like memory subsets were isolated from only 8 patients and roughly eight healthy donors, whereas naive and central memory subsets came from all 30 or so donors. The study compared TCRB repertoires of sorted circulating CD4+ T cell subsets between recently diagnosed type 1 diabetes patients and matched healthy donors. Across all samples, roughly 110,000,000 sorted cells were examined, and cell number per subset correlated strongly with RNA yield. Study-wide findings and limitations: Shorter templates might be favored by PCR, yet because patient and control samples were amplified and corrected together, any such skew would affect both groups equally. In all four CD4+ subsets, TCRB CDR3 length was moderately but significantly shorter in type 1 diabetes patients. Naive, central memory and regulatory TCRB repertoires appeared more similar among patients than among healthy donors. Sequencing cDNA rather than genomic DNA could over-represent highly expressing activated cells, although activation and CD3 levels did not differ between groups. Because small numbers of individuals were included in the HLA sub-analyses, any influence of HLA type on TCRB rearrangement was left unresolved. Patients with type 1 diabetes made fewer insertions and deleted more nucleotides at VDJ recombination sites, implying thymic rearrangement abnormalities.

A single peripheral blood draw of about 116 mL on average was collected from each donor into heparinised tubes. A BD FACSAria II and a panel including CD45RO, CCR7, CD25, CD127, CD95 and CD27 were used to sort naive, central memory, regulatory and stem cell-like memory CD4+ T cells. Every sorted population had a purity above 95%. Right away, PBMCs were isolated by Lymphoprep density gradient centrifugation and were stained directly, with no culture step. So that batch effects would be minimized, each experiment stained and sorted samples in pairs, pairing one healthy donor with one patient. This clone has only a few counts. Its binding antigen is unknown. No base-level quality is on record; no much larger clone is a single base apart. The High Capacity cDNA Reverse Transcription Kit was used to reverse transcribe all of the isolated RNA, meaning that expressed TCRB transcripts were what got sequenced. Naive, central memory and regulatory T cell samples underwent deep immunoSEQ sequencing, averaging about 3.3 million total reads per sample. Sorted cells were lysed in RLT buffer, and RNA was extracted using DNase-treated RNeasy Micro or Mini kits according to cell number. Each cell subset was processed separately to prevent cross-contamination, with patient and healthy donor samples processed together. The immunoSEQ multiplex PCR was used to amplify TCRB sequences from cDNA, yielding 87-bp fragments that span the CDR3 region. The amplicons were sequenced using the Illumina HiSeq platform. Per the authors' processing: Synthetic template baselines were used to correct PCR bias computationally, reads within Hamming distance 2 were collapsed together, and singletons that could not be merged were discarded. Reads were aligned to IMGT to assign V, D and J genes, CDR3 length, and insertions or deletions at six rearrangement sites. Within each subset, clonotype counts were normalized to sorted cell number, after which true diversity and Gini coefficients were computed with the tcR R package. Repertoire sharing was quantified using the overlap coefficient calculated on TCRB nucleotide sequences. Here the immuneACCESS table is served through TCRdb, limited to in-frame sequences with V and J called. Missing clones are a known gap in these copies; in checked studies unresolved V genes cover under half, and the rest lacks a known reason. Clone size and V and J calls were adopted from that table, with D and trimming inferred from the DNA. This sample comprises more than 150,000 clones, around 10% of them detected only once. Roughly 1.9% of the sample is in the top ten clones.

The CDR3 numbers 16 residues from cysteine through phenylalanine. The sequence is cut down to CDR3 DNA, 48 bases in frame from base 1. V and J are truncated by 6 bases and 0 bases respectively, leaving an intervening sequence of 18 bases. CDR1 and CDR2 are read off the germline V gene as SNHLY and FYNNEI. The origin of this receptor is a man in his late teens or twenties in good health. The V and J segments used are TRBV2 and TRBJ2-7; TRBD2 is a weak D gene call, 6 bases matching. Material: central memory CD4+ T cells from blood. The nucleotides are TGTGCCAGCAGGCCTCTCTCCGGGAGAAGCTCCTACGAGCAGTACTTC. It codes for CASRPLSGRSSYEQYF.